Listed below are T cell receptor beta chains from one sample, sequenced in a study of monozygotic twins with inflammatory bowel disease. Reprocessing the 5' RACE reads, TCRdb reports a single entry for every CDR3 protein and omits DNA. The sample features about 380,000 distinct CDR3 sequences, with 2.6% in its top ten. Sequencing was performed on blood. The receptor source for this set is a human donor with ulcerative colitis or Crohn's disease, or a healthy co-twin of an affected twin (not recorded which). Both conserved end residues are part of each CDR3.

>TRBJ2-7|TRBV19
CASSIGGDEQYF
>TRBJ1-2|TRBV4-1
CASSQEAGGYYGYTF
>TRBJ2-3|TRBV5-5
CASYDRGTDTQYF
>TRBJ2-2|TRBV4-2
CASSQGTYTGELFF
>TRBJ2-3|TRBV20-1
CSAHTVWGTDTQYF
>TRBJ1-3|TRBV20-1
CSAAGSGNTIYF
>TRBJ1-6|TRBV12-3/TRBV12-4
CASRRRTLNYNSPLHF
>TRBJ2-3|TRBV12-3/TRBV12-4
CASEGLGDTQYF
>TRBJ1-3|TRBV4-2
CASSQGSGDGNTIYF
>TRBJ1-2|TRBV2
CASSAEARSAVGYTF
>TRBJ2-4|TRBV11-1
CASSAEGFGLAFPSKNIQYF
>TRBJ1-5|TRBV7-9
CASSRPVGNQPQHF
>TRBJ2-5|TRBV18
CASSPGLGKETQYF
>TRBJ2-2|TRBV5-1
CASSWGLVGNTGELFF
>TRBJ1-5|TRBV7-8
CASSFEDRSNQPQHF
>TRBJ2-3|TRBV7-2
CASIHRVRTDTQYF